A selection of T cell receptor beta chains follows, all from one sample in a study of T cell responses to AZD1222 COVID-19 vaccine. Clones were sequenced by immunoSEQ multiplex PCR, and TCRdb holds only the in-frame ones, with some missing. The data contain over 100,000 clones, more than 75% of them singletons. The source was peripheral blood, collected on day 0 of AZD1222 vaccination. The receptors were sampled from an adult in good health. Each CDR3 is given with its conserved first and last residue. Fields, in order: J gene, V gene, CDR3 protein.

J gene: TRBJ1-5; V gene: TRBV27; CDR3 protein: CASSSGTDSNQPQHF
J gene: TRBJ1-6; V gene: TRBV27; CDR3 protein: CASYKRRQGWNSPLHF
J gene: TRBJ1-3; V gene: TRBV18; CDR3 protein: CASSPQGYSGNTIYF
J gene: TRBJ2-3; V gene: TRBV7-6; CDR3 protein: CASSDEVSDTQYF
J gene: TRBJ2-7; V gene: TRBV11-2; CDR3 protein: CASRSSGGSRQYF
J gene: TRBJ1-6; V gene: TRBV30; CDR3 protein: CAWSTGISPLHF
J gene: TRBJ1-4; V gene: TRBV19; CDR3 protein: CASSISASGEKLFF
J gene: TRBJ2-1; V gene: TRBV11-2; CDR3 protein: CASSLGASGGRNEQFF
J gene: TRBJ2-7; V gene: TRBV3-1/TRBV3-2; CDR3 protein: CASSQDGSGGYEQYF
J gene: TRBJ2-7; V gene: TRBV7-2; CDR3 protein: CASSREGGPTYEQYF
J gene: TRBJ1-4; V gene: TRBV18; CDR3 protein: CASSQRELTNEKLFF
J gene: TRBJ1-2; V gene: TRBV12-3/TRBV12-4; CDR3 protein: CASSLEGRGYTF
J gene: TRBJ1-5; V gene: TRBV5-5; CDR3 protein: CASSFRGERGSNQPQHF
J gene: TRBJ1-2; V gene: TRBV28; CDR3 protein: CASTILGSSGGYTF
J gene: TRBJ2-7; V gene: TRBV28; CDR3 protein: CASSLHLGLYEQYF
J gene: TRBJ2-2; V gene: TRBV24-1; CDR3 protein: CATSDSGLAFGELFF
J gene: TRBJ1-1; V gene: TRBV5-4; CDR3 protein: CASSLRGDTEAFF
J gene: TRBJ2-7; V gene: TRBV3-1/TRBV3-2; CDR3 protein: CASSQWDRGAYEQYF
J gene: TRBJ1-2; V gene: TRBV28; CDR3 protein: CASSPSEGSGYTF
J gene: TRBJ1-6; V gene: TRBV19; CDR3 protein: CASSPRGSTNSPLHF
J gene: TRBJ2-1; V gene: TRBV7-9; CDR3 protein: CASSPPVRLARTYNEQFF
J gene: TRBJ1-2; V gene: TRBV7-2; CDR3 protein: CASSTLRDSANYGYTF
J gene: TRBJ1-2; V gene: TRBV5-6; CDR3 protein: CASSLGLNYGYTF
J gene: TRBJ1-5; V gene: TRBV18; CDR3 protein: CASSPGAQGPQHF